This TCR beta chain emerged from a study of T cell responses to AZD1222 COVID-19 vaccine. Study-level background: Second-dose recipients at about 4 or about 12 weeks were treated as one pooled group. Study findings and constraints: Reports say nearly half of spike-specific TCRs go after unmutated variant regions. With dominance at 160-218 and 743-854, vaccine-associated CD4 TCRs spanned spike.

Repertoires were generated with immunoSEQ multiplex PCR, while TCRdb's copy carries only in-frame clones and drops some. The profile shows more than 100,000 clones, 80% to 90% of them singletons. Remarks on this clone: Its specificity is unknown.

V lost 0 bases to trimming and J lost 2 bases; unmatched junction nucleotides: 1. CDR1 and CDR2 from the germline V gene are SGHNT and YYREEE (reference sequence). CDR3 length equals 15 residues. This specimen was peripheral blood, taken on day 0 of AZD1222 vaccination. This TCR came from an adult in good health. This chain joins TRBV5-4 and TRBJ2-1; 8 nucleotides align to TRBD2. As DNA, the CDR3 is TGTGCCAGCAGCTTGGGCGGGGGGACCTACAATGAGCAGTTCTTC. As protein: CASSLGGGTYNEQFF.